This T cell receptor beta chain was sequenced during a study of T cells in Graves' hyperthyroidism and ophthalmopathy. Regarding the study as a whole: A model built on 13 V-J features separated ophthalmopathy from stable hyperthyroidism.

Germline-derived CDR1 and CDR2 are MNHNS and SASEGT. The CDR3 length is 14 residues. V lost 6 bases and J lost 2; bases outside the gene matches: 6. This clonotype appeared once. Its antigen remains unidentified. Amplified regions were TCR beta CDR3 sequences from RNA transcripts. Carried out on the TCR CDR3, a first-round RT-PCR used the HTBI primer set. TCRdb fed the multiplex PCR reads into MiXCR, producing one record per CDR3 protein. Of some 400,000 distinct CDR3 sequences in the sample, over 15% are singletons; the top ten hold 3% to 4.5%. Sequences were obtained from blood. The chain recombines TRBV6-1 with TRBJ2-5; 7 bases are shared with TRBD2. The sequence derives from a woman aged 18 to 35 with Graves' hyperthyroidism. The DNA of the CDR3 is TGTGCCAGCAGCGACACTAGCGCGCAAGAGACCCAGTACTTC. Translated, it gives CASSDTSAQETQYF.